Listed below are T cell receptor beta chains from one sample, sequenced in a study of T cell responses to AZD1222 COVID-19 vaccine. TCRdb keeps only in-frame clones here, not all; method: immunoSEQ multiplex PCR. The repertoire includes more than 150,000 clones, more than 85% of them detected once, and over 1.2% sits in the top ten. This specimen consisted of peripheral blood, obtained 28 days after the second AZD1222 dose. The origin of the receptors is an adult who received the AZD1222 COVID-19 vaccine. Each CDR3 is given with its conserved first and last residue. Only some rows state a clone size, as once, few, many or a class for expanded clones.

V	J	size	CDR3
TRBV29-1	TRBJ2-2	NA	CSGYRGHSTGELFF
TRBV6-5	TRBJ2-1	NA	CASTSLSSGNYEQFF
TRBV6-5	TRBJ2-1	NA	CAIWTGNLGEQFF
TRBV4-1	TRBJ2-1	NA	CASSQVTSGRSVF
TRBV28	TRBJ1-5	once	CASSFGGQTNQPQHF
TRBV27	TRBJ1-5	NA	CASSSSRSGNQPQHF
TRBV28	TRBJ1-2	NA	CASTEPAGYGYTF
TRBV12-5	TRBJ2-3	NA	CASGSGTVADTQYF
TRBV2	TRBJ1-6	NA	CASSPGTGAISYNSPLHF
TRBV7-6	TRBJ2-1	once	CASSLEARTSGHEQFF
TRBV30	TRBJ2-2	NA	CAWKWGNTGELFF